Listed below are T cell receptor beta chains from one sample, sequenced in a study of low-dose radiotherapy and immunotherapy resistance in tumors. TCRdb called the reads again in MiXCR, with one record for every CDR3 protein. The sample lists 35,000 to 50,000 distinct CDR3 sequences; less than 30% were seen once. The source material was PBMCs, sampled after low-dose radiotherapy plus immunotherapy. The receptors here all came from a male donor with prostate cancer. CDR3s include the opening cysteine and the closing phenylalanine or tryptophan. Each record gives: J gene, V gene, D gene, clone size, CDR3 DNA, CDR3 protein. A D gene is named only where the DNA matches it firmly. Only part of the rows carry a size: once, few, many, or a class if the clone is expanded.

>TRBJ2-4|TRBV21-1|-|many
TGTGCCAGCAGCAAAGTCTACGTTTCCCAAGCGGGAGATCGGGGGGCCAAAAACATTCAGTACTTC
CASSKVYVSQAGDRGAKNIQYF
>TRBJ2-7|TRBV2|-|-
TGTGCCAGCAGTGCTGCAGGGATAGGCGAGCAGTACTTC
CASSAAGIGEQYF
>TRBJ2-7|TRBV7-9|-|many
TGTGCCAGCAGCTTATTGGCGGGTGCTTTCGGAGAGTACTTC
CASSLLAGAFGEYF
>TRBJ2-2|TRBV5-1|TRBD1|few
TGCGCCAGCACCATTCGCGGACAGGGGAACACCGGGGAGCTGTTTTTT
CASTIRGQGNTGELFF
>TRBJ1-5|TRBV23-1|TRBD1|many
TGCGCCAGCAGTCAATCAGGGGACAGGGCTACGGACAGCAATCAGCCCCAGCATTTT
CASSQSGDRATDSNQPQHF
>TRBJ2-3|TRBV7-9|TRBD2|many
TGTGCCAGCAGCTTACCCCCAGCGGGAGGGCCTCGTATCTATTTT
CASSLPPAGGPRIYF
>TRBJ1-2|TRBV6-6|-|many
TGTGCCAGCAGTTACCCCGACATCAGCTATGGCTACACCTTC
CASSYPDISYGYTF
>TRBJ2-1|TRBV3-1|TRBD2|-
TGTGCCAGCAGCCCCCTCGGACTAGCGGGAGGGCCGGGTGAGCAGTTCTTC
CASSPLGLAGGPGEQFF
>TRBJ2-5|TRBV11-2|-|many
TGTGCCAGCAGCTCCCGGGTGGGCAAAGAGACCCAGTACTTC
CASSSRVGKETQYF
>TRBJ1-1|TRBV7-9|-|many
TGTGCCAGCAGCGTGTCGGCTTACACTGAAGCTTTCTTT
CASSVSAYTEAFF
>TRBJ2-7|TRBV7-8|TRBD2|many
TGTGCCAGCAGACTAGCGGGGGGGTCCTACGAGCAGTACTTC
CASRLAGGSYEQYF
>TRBJ2-5|TRBV30|-|many
TGTGCCTGGAGCCAAGGCAGGCCAGAGACCCAGTACTTC
CAWSQGRPETQYF
>TRBJ1-2|TRBV28|-|medium-sized
TGTGCCAGCACCCAGAGGGGGGGCCTGAGGTACACCTTC
CASTQRGGLRYTF
>TRBJ1-2|TRBV14|-|many
TGTGCCAGCAGCCAAGAGGGACTGTCTTCTAACTATGGCTACACCTTC
CASSQEGLSSNYGYTF
>TRBJ2-1|TRBV19|TRBD2|many
TGTGCCAGTATGAGTGGGCTAGCGGGGGTCAATGAGCAGTTCTTC
CASMSGLAGVNEQFF
>TRBJ2-7|TRBV10-3|-|many
TGTGCCATCAGTGAGCCCGGGGGCGTCACCTACGAGCAGTACTTC
CAISEPGGVTYEQYF
>TRBJ2-7|TRBV5-1|-|many
TGCGCCAGCAGCTTGAGACCTCCTGGCTCCTACGAGCAGTACTTC
CASSLRPPGSYEQYF
>TRBJ1-2|TRBV15|TRBD1|many
TGTGCCACCAGCAGAGGACAGGGGAATGTCGGTGGCTACACCTTC
CATSRGQGNVGGYTF
>TRBJ2-5|TRBV30|-|many
TGTGCCTGGAGTTCTCCACGAGGACAGCAAGAGACCCAGTACTTC
CAWSSPRGQQETQYF
>TRBJ2-7|TRBV7-8|-|-
TGTGCCAGCAGCTTAGCGGCGGGGAACTCCTACGAGCAGTACTTC
CASSLAAGNSYEQYF
>TRBJ2-5|TRBV7-8|-|many
TGTGCCAGCAGCGACCAAGAGACCCAGTACTTC
CASSDQETQYF
>TRBJ2-4|TRBV28|-|once
TGTGCCAGCAGTTCCCTAGGAAACATTCAGTACTTC
CASSSLGNIQYF
>TRBJ2-3|TRBV29-1|-|-
TGCAGCGTTGCCGGGACTAGCACAGATACGCAGTATTTT
CSVAGTSTDTQYF